These 2 T cell receptor beta chains came from one sample sequenced in a study of blood T cell repertoires in COVID-19. Sequencing used immunoSEQ multiplex PCR; TCRdb keeps in-frame clones, though not all of them. Among some 130,000 clones listed, almost 80% were seen once. What was sequenced was peripheral blood. Receptors were obtained from a man in his fifties or sixties who had recovered from COVID-19.

The rearrangement links TRBV20-1 to TRBJ2-5; D unclear. Germline-derived CDR1 and CDR2 are DFQATT and SNEGSKA (reference sequence). Trimming stripped 5 bases from V and 6 bases from J, with 7 bases between. The CDR3 sequence is 10 residues long. CDR3 loop: CSALRKTQYF. CDR3 in DNA: TGCAGTGCTCTCAGAAAGACCCAGTACTTC.

The chain carries TRBV29-1 and TRBJ1-2; 8 bases match TRBD1. Per the germline V gene, CDR1 is SQVTM and CDR2 is ANQGSEA. Germline trimming cut 6 bases from V and 4 bases from J; bases unmatched to any gene: 10. The CDR3 contains 14 residues. The CDR3 is CSVHQGAQVYGYTF. The CDR3, as DNA: TGCAGCGTACATCAGGGGGCGCAGGTCTATGGCTACACCTTC.